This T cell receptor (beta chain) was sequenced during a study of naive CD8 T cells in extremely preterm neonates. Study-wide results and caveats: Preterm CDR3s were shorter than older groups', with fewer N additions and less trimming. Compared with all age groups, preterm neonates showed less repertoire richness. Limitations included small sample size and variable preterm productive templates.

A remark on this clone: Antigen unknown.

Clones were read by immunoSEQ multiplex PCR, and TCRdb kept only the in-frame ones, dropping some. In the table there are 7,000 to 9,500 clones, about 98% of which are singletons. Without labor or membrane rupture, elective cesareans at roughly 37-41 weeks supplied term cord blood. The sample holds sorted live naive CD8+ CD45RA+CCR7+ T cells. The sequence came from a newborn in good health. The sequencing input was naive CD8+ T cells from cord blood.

CDR3 nucleotide sequence: TGTGCCAGCAGCCCGACAGGGGTAAACTACGAGCAGTACTTC. It yields the protein CASSPTGVNYEQYF. The chain joins TRBV5-5 to TRBJ2-7; 8 positions agree with TRBD1. This CDR3 comprises 14 residues. The germline gives CDR1 SGHKS, CDR2 YYEKEE (reference sequence). V was pared by 4 bases and J by 3 bases, with 6 bases of the junction left unmatched.